Each of the 26 T cell receptor beta chains below was sequenced from the same sample in a study of shared clonotypes between healthy human individuals. Sequencing used immunoSEQ multiplex PCR; TCRdb keeps in-frame clones, though not all of them. The repertoire holds about 1.9 million clones, with 93% as singletons. CD45RO-negative, CCR7-positively selected cells formed the naive CD8 fraction, excluding terminally differentiated effector memory CD45RA+ cells. The source material was naive CD8+ T cells from PBMCs. Receptors originate from a man between 18 and 35 years old in good health. Some clones in this sample may be carry-over from other donors' samples.

As DNA, the CDR3 is TGTGCCAGCAGCCCACCTGTAGCTCGGTCCTACAATGAGCAGTTCTTC. Protein product: CASSPPVARSYNEQFF. V gene TRBV13 combines with J gene TRBJ2-1; no reliable D call. Trimming pared 5 bases from V and 1 base from J, leaving 15 bases between. The CDR3 spans 16 residues. Germline-derived CDR1 and CDR2 are PRHDT and FYEKMQ (reference sequence).

The CDR3: CASSLARFRLREDNEQFF. DNA of the CDR3: TGTGCCAGCAGCTTAGCCCGATTTCGGCTCCGAGAGGACAATGAGCAGTTCTTC. This chain connects TRBV7-6 to TRBJ2-1, with D unclear. V lost 0 bases and J lost 5, with 20 bases in between. The CDR3 runs 18 residues. Germline assignment: CDR1 SGHVS and CDR2 FNYEAQ.

The chain uses TRBV2 and TRBJ2-3; 11 bases are a match to TRBD2. The V segment lost 11 bases and the J segment 4 bases; nucleotides outside the gene matches: 11. The CDR3 is made up of 15 amino acids. From germline, CDR1 is SNHLY and CDR2 FYNNEI. This CDR3 is CAAQGSGRASDTQYF. As DNA, the CDR3 is TGTGCCGCCCAAGGTAGCGGGAGGGCCTCAGATACGCAGTATTTT.

The V call is TRBV13, the J call TRBJ2-7; a weak D match, TRBD1 (6 bases). The CDR3 has 13 residues. Germline values: CDR1 PRHDT, CDR2 FYEKMQ (reference sequence). Trimming removed 5 bases from V and 6 bases from J, with 14 bases in between. The CDR3 nucleotides are TGTGCCAGCAGCCAGGGGTTCCGCGGCGAGCAGTACTTC. The encoded protein is CASSQGFRGEQYF.

V is TRBV4-1 and J is TRBJ1-1, with a tentative D call TRBD1 (5 bases). The CDR3 extends over 16 amino acids. Germline CDR1 reads MGHRA; CDR2 reads YSYEKL. Trimming took 0 bases from V and 5 from J, leaving 16 bases between them. CDR3 in amino acids: CASSQDRRGGETEAFF. DNA of the CDR3: TGCGCCAGCAGCCAAGATCGACGGGGGGGTGAAACTGAAGCTTTCTTT.

This clone was seen a handful of times. At the DNA level, this CDR3 is encoded by other sequences in the same sample as well. The chain uses TRBV28 and TRBJ1-5, with D unresolved. V lost 2 bases, J lost 0 bases, and 5 bases lay in between. The CDR3 is made up of 14 amino acids. Per the germline V gene, CDR1 is MDHEN and CDR2 is SYDVKM. This chain's CDR3 is CASSLMVSNQPQHF. CDR3 nucleotides: TGTGCCAGCAGTTTAATGGTTAGCAATCAGCCCCAGCATTTT. The full variable domain, in which reference TRBV28 and TRBJ1-5 provide the parts outside the CDR3, is DVKVTQSSRYLVKRTGEKVFLECVQDMDHENMFWYRQDPGLGLRLIYFSYDVKMKEKGDIPEGYSVSREKKERFSLILESASTNQTSMYLCASSLMVSNQPQHFGDGTRLSIL.

The chain combines TRBV27 with TRBJ2-1; 7 nucleotides line up with TRBD2. The V segment lost 6 bases and the J segment 2 bases; nucleotides outside the gene matches: 7. Germline CDR1 MNHEY, CDR2 SMNVEV (reference sequence). The CDR3 covers 15 residues. The CDR3 DNA sequence: TGTGCCAGCAGGCCGGGACTAATCGCCTACAATGAGCAGTTCTTC. This encodes CASRPGLIAYNEQFF.

This sequence joins TRBV7-6 and TRBJ2-7; D is uncertain. Germline V gives CDR1 SGHVS, CDR2 FNYEAQ. The CDR3 consists of 14 residues. V shed 1 base and J shed 4 bases, with 11 bases lying between them. The CDR3 bases are TGTGCCAGCAGCTTAGAACGCTCCCCTTACGAGCAGTACTTC. Encoded protein: CASSLERSPYEQYF.

The chain couples TRBV5-4 to TRBJ2-1, with TRBD2 identical over 8 bases. Germline CDR1 reads SGHNT; CDR2 reads YYREEE (reference sequence). Trimming cost V 8 bases and J 6 bases; bases outside gene matches: 10. This CDR3 region has 14 residues. CDR3 region: CARTTGGPLNEQFF. CDR3 coding DNA: TGTGCCAGAACGACGGGGGGGCCCCTCAATGAGCAGTTCTTC.

The rearrangement links TRBV27 to TRBJ1-5, with 8 bases matching TRBD1. The CDR3 consists of 14 residues. The germline V gene has CDR1 MNHEY and CDR2 SMNVEV (reference sequence). Trimming removed 6 bases from V and 4 bases from J; junction bases left unmatched: 5. CDR3 sequence reads: CASSTDRANQPQHF. The CDR3 coding sequence is TGTGCCAGCAGCACGGACAGGGCAAATCAGCCCCAGCATTTT.

The chain employs TRBV5-6 and TRBJ2-1; possibly TRBD2 for D (6 bases). The CDR3 runs to 14 residues. The V gene lost 0 bases and the J gene lost 8 bases, with 12 bases spanning the gap. Germline V gene sequence: CDR1 SGHDT, CDR2 YYEEEE. CDR3 nucleotides: TGTGCCAGCAGCTTGGAGCTGGGGGGTCATGAGCAGTTCTTC. This sequence encodes CASSLELGGHEQFF.

V and J are TRBV6-5 and TRBJ2-1; 7 bases match TRBD2. Germline lookup yields CDR1 MNHEY and CDR2 SVGAGI. The CDR3 loop spans 16 amino acids. The V gene end was trimmed by 0 bases and the J gene end by 6 bases; junction bases not matched to a gene: 8. As DNA, the CDR3 is TGTGCCAGCAGTTACTCCCCAGCGGGACTCATCAATGAGCAGTTCTTC. Its protein is CASSYSPAGLINEQFF.

J is TRBJ1-1 and V is TRBV9, with D hard to call. The CDR3 totals 15 residues. The germline CDR1 and CDR2 sequences are SGDLS and YYNGEE. Trimming cost V 0 bases and J 5 bases, with 14 bases left between them. CDR3 nucleotides: TGTGCCAGCAGCGTAGGGGCAACTCTGGGGACTGAAGCTTTCTTT. It specifies CASSVGATLGTEAFF.

Concerning this clone: Distinct nucleotide sequences in the sample also encode this CDR3. The rearrangement links TRBV5-1 to TRBJ1-5, with 7 bases identical to TRBD1. The germline CDR1 and CDR2 sequences are SGHRS and YFSETQ. The length of the CDR3 is 15 residues. The J segment lost 1 base and the V segment lost 0 bases, leaving 1 base of the junction unmatched. CDR3 nucleotide sequence: TGCGCCAGCAGCTTGGGACAGGGAAGCAATCAGCCCCAGCATTTT. Translating it yields CASSLGQGSNQPQHF.

The chain recombines TRBV9 with TRBJ2-3, with unresolved D. The CDR3 loop spans 14 amino acids. V lost 0 bases and J 4 bases, leaving 9 bases between the germline ends. CDR1 SGDLS and CDR2 YYNGEE come from the germline V gene. DNA of the CDR3: TGTGCCAGCAGCGTAGTGCCGATCGCAGATACGCAGTATTTT. This gives the protein CASSVVPIADTQYF.

On this clone itself: The sample carries other DNA sequences with the same CDR3. The chain joins TRBV7-9 to TRBJ2-1; the D is unclear. Trimming took off 0 bases at V and 6 bases at J, with 6 bases between the two ends. CDR3 size: 13 residues. The germline V gene has CDR1 SEHNR and CDR2 FQNEAQ (reference sequence). Here the CDR3 reads CASSLASANEQFF. The DNA for the CDR3 is TGTGCCAGCAGCTTAGCTTCCGCCAATGAGCAGTTCTTC.

This chain uses TRBV7-2 with TRBJ2-5; 8 bases line up with TRBD1. The ends lost 3 bases at V and 2 bases at J; junction bases unmatched: 8. CDR1 and CDR2 from the germline V gene are SGHTA and FQGNSA. CDR3 length: 16 residues. CDR3 loop: CASSFVRGLGQETQYF. CDR3 nucleotides: TGTGCCAGCAGCTTCGTCAGGGGGCTAGGGCAAGAGACCCAGTACTTC.

V and J are TRBV4-1 and TRBJ2-7, with 13 bases matching TRBD2. J lost 2 bases, V lost 4 bases, and 5 bases had no gene match. The CDR3 covers 16 residues. Germline CDR1 reads MGHRA; CDR2 reads YSYEKL. The CDR3 bases are TGCGCCAGCAGCCCGGGACTAGCGGGATCTGCCTACGAGCAGTACTTC. Its translation: CASSPGLAGSAYEQYF.

This clone is a singleton in its sample. J is TRBJ1-2 and V is TRBV4-2; D is unclear. This CDR3 has 18 residues. V was shortened by 5 bases and J by 1 base, with 23 bases between the two germline ends. Looked up from germline, CDR1 is LGHNA and CDR2 is YNFKEQ. In DNA form, the CDR3 reads TGTGCCAGCAGCTTAGCCTGGGTCTCTCCCGAGGGTAACTATGGCTACACCTTC. Protein sequence: CASSLAWVSPEGNYGYTF.

The chain recombines TRBV7-9 with TRBJ2-5; a weak D match, TRBD2 (6 bases). V was clipped by 4 bases and J by 4 bases, with 10 bases between them. CDR1 and CDR2 (germline): SEHNR, FQNEAQ (reference sequence). The CDR3 consists of 13 residues. CDR3: CASSSIGRETQYF. CDR3 coding DNA: TGTGCCAGCAGCTCCATCGGGAGAGAGACCCAGTACTTC. The variable domain in full, completed from reference TRBV7-9 and TRBJ2-5, reads DTGVSQNPRHKITKRGQNVTFRCDPISEHNRLYWYRQTLGQGPEFLTYFQNEAQLEKSRLLSDRFSAERPKGSFSTLEIQRTEQGDSAMYLCASSSIGRETQYFGPGTRLLVL.

The chain carries TRBV15 and TRBJ2-7; no firm D call. With 8 bases removed from V and 4 bases from J, the gap between germline ends came to 12 bases. The CDR3 covers 12 residues. The germline CDR1 and CDR2 sequences are LNHNV and YYDKDF (reference sequence). CDR3 sequence: CATSAGEYEQYF. The DNA of the CDR3 is TGTGCCACCTCCGCCGGCGAGTACGAGCAGTACTTC.

The chain couples TRBV5-4 to TRBJ2-7, with no clear D. The CDR3 runs to 12 residues. V lost 4 bases, J lost 2 bases, and 7 bases lay in between. Germline lookup yields CDR1 SGHNT and CDR2 YYREEE (reference sequence). The CDR3 sequence: CASSLFPYEQYF. In DNA, the CDR3 is TGTGCCAGCAGCCTCTTCCCCTACGAGCAGTACTTC.

This clone was observed once. The chain's CDR3 is CASSSTIRYEQYF. CDR3 in DNA: TGTGCCAGCAGCTCAACCATTAGGTACGAGCAGTACTTC. This chain joins TRBV11-2 and TRBJ2-7; D gene uncertain. Looked up from germline, CDR1 is SGHAT and CDR2 is FQNNGV. Trimming took off 4 bases at V and 4 bases at J, with 11 bases between the two ends. The CDR3 has 13 residues.

This clone was seen only once. The V and J genes are TRBV28 and TRBJ2-2; TRBD1 agrees at 8 bases. This CDR3 is 14 amino acids long. Germline-derived CDR1 and CDR2 are MDHEN and SYDVKM. With V trimmed by 6 bases and J by 5 bases, 5 bases remained unmatched. The CDR3, as DNA: TGTGCCAGCAGAAGGACAGGGAAAACCGGGGAGCTGTTTTTT. This encodes CASRRTGKTGELFF.

This sequence joins TRBV4-1 and TRBJ2-3; tentatively, D is TRBD2 (6 bases). The V end lost 1 base, the J end lost 3 bases, and 20 bases lay between the germline ends. Germline assignment: CDR1 MGHRA and CDR2 YSYEKL. The CDR3 covers 18 residues. CDR3 amino acids: CASSQVEGQEEGTDTQYF. The CDR3 bases are TGCGCCAGCAGCCAAGTGGAGGGCCAGGAGGAAGGGACAGATACGCAGTATTTT.

The J gene is TRBJ2-5, the V gene TRBV10-2; D assignment may be TRBD1 or TRBD2 (5 bases each). Germline lookup yields CDR1 WSHSY and CDR2 SAAADI. The CDR3 length is 14 residues. Trimming took off 1 base at V and 4 bases at J, with 10 bases between the two ends. Here the CDR3 reads CASSEYGTGETQYF. CDR3 bases: TGCGCCAGCAGTGAGTACGGGACCGGAGAGACCCAGTACTTC.